These 22 T cell receptor beta chains were sequenced from one sample in a study of blood T cell repertoires in COVID-19. Clones were sequenced by immunoSEQ multiplex PCR, and TCRdb holds only the in-frame ones, with some missing. The table lists fewer than 250,000 clones, around 83% of them singletons, with roughly 8.8% in the top ten. Material: peripheral blood. The source is a woman between 45 and 60 years old with acute or convalescent COVID-19.

The chain employs TRBV4-1 and TRBJ2-3; TRBD2 matches 9 bases. CDR3 length: 18 amino acids. The junction had 14 bases not matched to a gene; V was cut back by 4 bases and J by 3 bases. Germline V gene lookup returns CDR1 MGHRA and CDR2 YSYEKL. The CDR3 region is CASSPGVAGVSGTDTQYF. The CDR3 nucleotides read TGCGCCAGCAGCCCCGGGGTAGCGGGAGTTTCAGGGACAGATACGCAGTATTTT.

This rearrangement joins TRBV3-1 (or the pseudogene TRBV3-2) to TRBJ1-5; D is possibly TRBD1 (5 bases). V dropped 0 bases and J dropped 7 bases, with 16 bases sitting between them. Germline V CDR1 and CDR2: LGHDT, YNNKEL (reference sequence). The CDR3 consists of 16 residues. The CDR3 DNA is TGTGCCAGCAGCCAAGATATCCCAGGGTCAGGGCAGCCCCAGCATTTT. Residues: CASSQDIPGSGQPQHF.

V usage is TRBV15 and J usage is TRBJ2-4, with D tentatively TRBD1 (5 bases). Germline V gene sequence: CDR1 LNHNV, CDR2 YYDKDF (reference sequence). The CDR3 is made up of 14 amino acids. V lost 4 bases and J lost 5, with 12 bases in between. The CDR3 DNA follows: TGTGCCACCAGCAATACGGACACTGAAAACATTCAGTACTTC. It translates to CATSNTDTENIQYF.

The chain uses TRBV5-6 and TRBJ1-2, with 10 bases matching TRBD1. CDR1 and CDR2 (germline): SGHDT, YYEEEE. V trimming: 4 bases; J trimming: 8 bases; junction bases outside the gene matches: 8. This CDR3 has 14 amino acids. The CDR3 is CASSPDRGLRGYTF. The DNA for the CDR3 is TGTGCCAGCAGCCCGGACAGGGGGTTGAGGGGCTACACCTTC.

The rearrangement uses TRBV30 and TRBJ2-3, with unresolved D. Germline V gene lookup returns CDR1 GTSNPN and CDR2 SVGIG (reference sequence). The CDR3 has 15 residues. V was cut by 1 base and J by 0 bases, with 11 bases left in between. This CDR3 reads CAWSGRGTSTDTQYF. The CDR3 nucleotides read TGTGCCTGGAGTGGGCGCGGTACTAGCACAGATACGCAGTATTTT. The whole variable domain, filled in from reference TRBV30 and TRBJ2-3, reads SQTIHQWPATLVQPVGSPLSLECTVEGTSNPNLYWYRQAAGRGLQLLFYSVGIGQISSEVPQNLSASRPQDRQFILSSKKLLLSDSGFYLCAWSGRGTSTDTQYFGPGTRLTVL.

This chain joins TRBV6-5 and TRBJ2-7, with TRBD1 identical over 7 bases. This CDR3 comprises 14 residues. V lost 8 bases to trimming and J lost 1 base; unmatched junction nucleotides: 8. CDR1 is MNHEY, CDR2 SVGAGI, per germline. The CDR3 sequence is CASAYRDSSYEQYF. DNA for the CDR3: TGTGCCAGCGCTTACCGGGACAGTTCCTACGAGCAGTACTTC.

V gene TRBV5-1 combines with J gene TRBJ1-3; 8 nucleotides agree with TRBD1. The CDR3 consists of 14 residues. CDR1 is SGHRS and CDR2 is YFSETQ in the germline V gene. The V and J ends lost 7 bases and 5 bases, in that order; junction bases with no gene match: 8. This chain's CDR3 is CASSMTGVRNTIYF. The CDR3 DNA reads as TGCGCCAGCTCAATGACAGGGGTGAGAAACACCATATATTTT.

The chain has TRBV5-4 and TRBJ2-7, with D possibly TRBD1 on 5 matching bases. Germline lookup yields CDR1 SGHNT and CDR2 YYREEE (reference sequence). Trimming took off 2 bases at V and 3 bases at J, with 12 bases between the two ends. The CDR3 runs 14 residues. DNA of the CDR3: TGTGCCAGCAGCTTCCTGGGGCAGGGCTACGAGCAGTACTTC. Its protein is CASSFLGQGYEQYF.

On this clone itself: Different DNA sequences within this sample yield the same CDR3. The chain joins TRBV2 to TRBJ1-2; tentatively, D is TRBD1 (5 bases). Trimming stripped 2 bases from V and 8 bases from J, with 6 bases between. This CDR3 has 11 residues. From germline, CDR1 is SNHLY and CDR2 FYNNEI. The CDR3 here is CASSERGGYTF. DNA of the CDR3: TGTGCCAGCAGTGAAAGGGGAGGCTACACCTTC.

The chain uses TRBV19 and TRBJ2-7, with no clear D. This CDR3 has 13 amino acids. Germline V CDR1 and CDR2: LNHDA, SQIVND (reference sequence). V was trimmed by 5 bases and J by 2 bases, leaving 10 bases between them. The CDR3 DNA reads TGTGCCAGTAGTCCCAAAGGAGCCTACGAGCAGTACTTC. This translates into CASSPKGAYEQYF.

The chain recombines TRBV28 with TRBJ1-1; D perhaps matches TRBD1 (5 bases). Germline V gene sequence: CDR1 MDHEN, CDR2 SYDVKM. This CDR3 comprises 15 residues. Trimming removed 6 bases at V and 3 bases at J, with 17 bases between. CDR3 region: CASRKPGGGDTEAFF. For the CDR3, the DNA is TGTGCCAGCAGAAAACCCGGCGGGGGGGACACTGAAGCTTTCTTT.

This clone was seen a few times. The chain carries TRBV3-1 (or the pseudogene TRBV3-2) and TRBJ1-1, with 7 positions matching TRBD1. Germline CDR1 LGHDT, CDR2 YNNKEL (reference sequence). CDR3 length: 14 residues. J was trimmed by 5 bases and V by 4 bases; bases with no gene match: 7. CDR3 residues: CASSRQGRGTEAFF. CDR3 bases: TGTGCCAGCAGCCGACAGGGAAGGGGAACTGAAGCTTTCTTT.

This chain uses TRBV2 with TRBJ2-7; 10 bases match TRBD1. There are 13 residues in the CDR3. Germline lookup yields CDR1 SNHLY and CDR2 FYNNEI. Trimming removed 6 bases from V and 4 bases from J; junction bases left unmatched: 3. The CDR3 loop is CASSRTGGYEQYF. The DNA for the CDR3 is TGTGCCAGCAGCCGGACAGGGGGGTACGAGCAGTACTTC.

The chain links TRBV3-1 (or the pseudogene TRBV3-2) to TRBJ2-2; TRBD1 is a possible D gene (6 bases). V gave up 4 bases and J gave up 3 bases, with 12 bases separating them. Germline CDR1 LGHDT, CDR2 YNNKEL (reference sequence). CDR3 size: 15 residues. Written as DNA, the CDR3 is TGTGCCAGCAGCCTCCGGGACACCTACACCGGGGAGCTGTTTTTT. This translates into CASSLRDTYTGELFF.

This clone has a single count. This chain joins TRBV5-6 and TRBJ2-5; 7 positions match TRBD1. The CDR3 consists of 15 residues. From germline, CDR1 is SGHDT and CDR2 YYEEEE. The junction had 7 bases not matched to a gene; V was cut back by 4 bases and J by 1 base. DNA of the CDR3: TGTGCCAGCAGCGTTGGGACAGCTCTCCAAGAGACCCAGTACTTC. Translation: CASSVGTALQETQYF.

The V call is TRBV19, the J call TRBJ2-7; 8 bases align to TRBD1. The V gene end was trimmed by 5 bases and the J gene end by 7 bases; junction bases not matched to a gene: 10. Germline V gene lookup returns CDR1 LNHDA and CDR2 SQIVND (reference sequence). The CDR3 totals 14 residues. The CDR3 sequence: CASSFKTGAGEQYF. CDR3 bases: TGTGCCAGTAGTTTCAAGACAGGGGCGGGGGAGCAGTACTTC.

The chain combines TRBV12-5 with TRBJ1-1; D is possibly TRBD1 (6 bases). The ends were cut back, 3 bases at V and 4 bases at J, with 9 bases in the middle. This CDR3 contains 13 residues. Germline CDR1 is LGHNT and CDR2 is FRNRAP. The CDR3 DNA reads as TGTGCTAGTGGTTTAAGGGGGTCCACTGAAGCTTTCTTT. It codes for CASGLRGSTEAFF.

Turning to this clone: Different DNA sequences within this sample yield the same CDR3. The V and J genes are TRBV25-1 and TRBJ2-3, with D unclear. The CDR3 covers 11 residues. The germline V gene has CDR1 MGHDK and CDR2 SYGVNS. V lost 6 bases, J lost 2 bases, and 3 bases lay in between. The CDR3 sequence is CASSLTDTQYF. The CDR3 DNA reads as TGTGCCAGCAGCCTCACAGATACGCAGTATTTT.

The V gene is TRBV29-1, the J gene TRBJ2-7, with TRBD1 matching 9 bases. Per the germline V gene, CDR1 is SQVTM and CDR2 is ANQGSEA. V gave up 6 bases and J gave up 6 bases; unmatched junction bases: 6. The CDR3 runs 12 residues. CDR3 residues: CSVIGQGSEQYF. The CDR3 DNA is TGCAGCGTGATAGGACAGGGGTCCGAGCAGTACTTC.

The J gene is TRBJ1-1, the V gene TRBV11-2; the D gene is possibly TRBD1 (5 bases). V was shortened by 2 bases and J by 4 bases, with 11 bases between the two germline ends. The germline V gene encodes CDR1 SGHAT and CDR2 FQNNGV. The CDR3 has 14 residues. The CDR3 bases are TGTGCCAGCAGCTTACAGGGTCTTGCCACTGAAGCTTTCTTT. Translating gives CASSLQGLATEAFF. Filled out from reference TRBV11-2 and TRBJ1-1, the complete variable domain reads EAGVAQSPRYKIIEKRQSVAFWCNPISGHATLYWYQQILGQGPKLLIQFQNNGVVDDSQLPKDRFSAERLKGVDSTLKIQPAKLEDSAVYLCASSLQGLATEAFFGQGTRLTVV.

This clone showed up just a few times. The V and J genes are TRBV2 and TRBJ2-4, with a weak D call TRBD1 (6 bases). Trimming cost V 7 bases and J 0 bases, with 28 bases left between them. Per germline, CDR1 SNHLY and CDR2 FYNNEI. CDR3 length equals 20 residues. Here the CDR3 reads CASTAPQGKTSTKAKNIQYF. In DNA form, the CDR3 reads TGTGCCAGCACCGCCCCACAGGGTAAAACATCAACGAAAGCCAAAAACATTCAGTACTTC. The entire variable domain, with the rest obtained from reference TRBV2 and TRBJ2-4, is as follows: EPEVTQTPSHQVTQMGQEVILRCVPISNHLYFYWYRQILGQKVEFLVSFYNNEISEKSEIFDDQFSVERPDGSNFTLKIRSTKLEDSAMYFCASTAPQGKTSTKAKNIQYFGAGTRLSVL.

A word on this clone: The sample contains more than one DNA sequence encoding this CDR3. This sequence joins TRBV27 and TRBJ1-2, with D perhaps matching TRBD1 (5 bases). The germline CDR1 and CDR2 sequences are MNHEY and SMNVEV (reference sequence). This CDR3 region has 15 residues. The V end lost 0 bases, the J end lost 5 bases, and 13 bases lay between the germline ends. This chain's CDR3 is CASSLSAGGNYGYTF. CDR3 DNA sequence: TGTGCCAGCAGTTTATCAGCCGGGGGGAATTATGGCTACACCTTC.